A selection of T cell receptor beta chains follows, all from one sample in a study of OX40 agonist ivuxolimab in advanced cancers. Some clones are missing from TCRdb's copy, which holds only in-frame ones; the method was immunoSEQ multiplex PCR. The sample comprises some 60,000 clones, about 90% of which are singletons, and roughly 13% rests with the top ten. Specimen: CD4+ or CD8+ T cells sorted from blood, collected in a trial of the OX40 agonist ivuxolimab. Source of these receptors: an adult with an advanced solid tumor such as melanoma, head and neck, liver or kidney cancer. Each CDR3 is given with its conserved first and last residue. The order of the fields is J gene, clone size, D gene, V gene, CDR3 DNA, CDR3 protein. D genes are given only for firm matches. The size field is filled for only some rows; it gives once, few, many or a size class.

>TRBJ1-2|.|.|TRBV19
TGTGCCAGTAGGAACAGGGCCTTCTCTACGGTGGCGGACTATGGCTACACCTTC
CASRNRAFSTVADYGYTF
>TRBJ2-1|.|.|TRBV4-1
TGCGCCAGCAGCCAAGAAGAGGGGGGGGAGCAGTTCTTC
CASSQEEGGEQFF
>TRBJ2-1|.|TRBD2|TRBV6-6
TGTGCCAGCAGGTCCATGGGGCTAGCGGGGCTCAATGAGCAGTTCTTC
CASRSMGLAGLNEQFF
>TRBJ1-2|.|.|TRBV19
TGTGCCAGTAGTATGGCCTATGGCTACACCTTC
CASSMAYGYTF
>TRBJ2-7|.|.|TRBV20-1
TGCAGTGCTAGCCGGTGGGGCGAGCAGTACTTC
CSASRWGEQYF
>TRBJ2-3|.|.|TRBV23-1
TGCGCCAGCAGTTCTGGAGGGGGAGGGCTCACAGATACGCAGTATTTT
CASSSGGGGLTDTQYF
>TRBJ1-1|.|.|TRBV2
TGTGCCATACAGACAAGAGGGTTTACTGAAGCTTTCTTT
CAIQTRGFTEAFF
>TRBJ2-3|.|TRBD1|TRBV5-5
TGTGCCACCTTGACAGGGGTCGGCACAGATACGCAGTATTTT
CATLTGVGTDTQYF
>TRBJ1-6|.|.|TRBV30
TGTGCCTGGGGGCAGGGGCATGGGAATTCACCCCTCCACTTT
CAWGQGHGNSPLHF
>TRBJ1-1|few|TRBD1|TRBV30
TGTGCCTGGGGACAGGGGAACACTGAAGCTTTCTTT
CAWGQGNTEAFF
>TRBJ2-7|.|.|TRBV7-2
TGTGCCAGCAGCTTGTTGCAGGCGGGCCACGAGCAGTACTTC
CASSLLQAGHEQYF
>TRBJ2-7|.|TRBD1|TRBV19
TGTGCCAGTAGGAGTCTTTCCGGGACAGTTAAGTCTTCCGAGCAGTACTTC
CASRSLSGTVKSSEQYF
>TRBJ2-1|.|.|TRBV19
TGTGCCAGTAGGCTAGCAGGATACAATGAGCAGTTCTTC
CASRLAGYNEQFF
>TRBJ2-3|few|.|TRBV7-9
TGTGCCAGCAGCTCATTAGCCCCGACTGTCCTAAGTACAGATACGCAGTATTTT
CASSSLAPTVLSTDTQYF
>TRBJ2-7|.|.|TRBV6-5
TGTGCCAGCAGTTACTCGGGGGGACAGAGCTCCTACGAGCAGTACTTC
CASSYSGGQSSYEQYF
>TRBJ2-2|.|.|TRBV18
TGTGCCAGCTCACCAGGGACCGGGGAGCTGTTTTTT
CASSPGTGELFF
>TRBJ1-6|.|.|TRBV6-1
TGTGCCAGCAGTGAAGCGTGGGGGTATCCATCAAATTCACCCCTCCACTTT
CASSEAWGYPSNSPLHF
>TRBJ2-5|once|.|TRBV28
TGTGCCAGCAGTTTCTCCTCTAGGGAGACCCAGTACTTC
CASSFSSRETQYF
>TRBJ1-1|.|.|TRBV7-8
TGTGCCAGCAGCTTAGGGCAGGGATTCCGAGGGGCTTTCTTT
CASSLGQGFRGAFF
>TRBJ1-5|.|.|TRBV11-1
TGTGCCAGCAGCTTAGAGACAGAGTCATATCAGCCCCAGCATTTT
CASSLETESYQPQHF
>TRBJ2-7|.|TRBD2|TRBV5-5
TGTGCCAGCAGCTTGGTATTAGCGGGACGGCGCGAGCAGTACTTC
CASSLVLAGRREQYF
>TRBJ2-3|.|.|TRBV28
TGTGCCAGTGGTTTGAATACGCAGTATTTT
CASGLNTQYF
>TRBJ2-7|.|.|TRBV27
TGTGCCAGCAATCCCGGCGGAGGACGTAAGGCGCACTACGAGCAGTACTTC
CASNPGGGRKAHYEQYF
>TRBJ2-5|.|.|TRBV29-1
TGCAGCGTTGAAGGGGGGCCCAGGGCTACCCAGTACTTC
CSVEGGPRATQYF
>TRBJ1-1|.|.|TRBV30
TGTGCCTGGAGTTGGGGGAACACTGAAGCTTTCTTT
CAWSWGNTEAFF
>TRBJ2-2|.|.|TRBV19
TGTGCCAGTGTCGGAACAGGGCGGTTGTCCGGGGAGCTGTTTTTT
CASVGTGRLSGELFF
>TRBJ2-5|once|TRBD1|TRBV4-3
TGCGCCAGCAGCCAGGGACAGGGGGCAGAGACCCAGTACTTC
CASSQGQGAETQYF
>TRBJ2-6|.|TRBD1|TRBV4-3
TGCGCCAGCAGCCAAGATGTTGGGACAGGGACTGTCCTGACTTTC
CASSQDVGTGTVLTF